These 17 T cell receptor beta chains were all obtained from the same sample, sequenced in a study of shared clonotypes between healthy human individuals. Data came from immunoSEQ multiplex PCR; TCRdb stores just in-frame clones and leaves some out. The data contain nearly 500,000 clones, 70% to 80% of them singletons. The source material was PBMCs. Every receptor here comes from a woman aged 40-49 years in good health. Some clones in this sample may be carry-over from other donors' samples.

V gene TRBV10-1 combines with J gene TRBJ2-1; D gene ambiguous. Trimming removed 4 bases from V and 4 bases from J, with 11 bases in between. The V gene's germline CDR1 is WNHNN and CDR2 SYGVQD (reference sequence). The CDR3 is made up of 14 amino acids. This CDR3 reads CASSGRGVYNEQFF. Written as DNA, the CDR3 is TGCGCCAGCAGTGGACGTGGGGTATACAATGAGCAGTTCTTC.

This sequence joins TRBV9 and TRBJ2-3; TRBD1 matches 7 bases. V was pared by 0 bases and J by 6 bases, with 7 bases of the junction left unmatched. The CDR3 sequence is 15 residues long. CDR1 and CDR2 (germline): SGDLS, YYNGEE. CDR3 DNA sequence: TGTGCCAGCAGCGTAGAGAGGGACAGCTCCGATACGCAGTATTTT. Its translation: CASSVERDSSDTQYF.

CDR3 in DNA: TGCGCCAGCAAAACCTACAGGGGATCCAACACTGAAGCTTTCTTT. Its translation: CASKTYRGSNTEAFF. The chain has TRBV4-1 and TRBJ1-1; 7 nucleotides line up with TRBD1. In germline, CDR1 is MGHRA, CDR2 YSYEKL. V lost 7 bases, J lost 2 bases, and 10 bases stayed unmatched. CDR3 length equals 15 residues.

J is TRBJ1-2 and V is TRBV28, with no clear D. Germline V lookup: CDR1 MDHEN, CDR2 SYDVKM. CDR3 size: 14 residues. The V end was cut by 2 bases, the J end by 1 base, with 8 bases between. The CDR3 sequence is CASSLNPINYGYTF. The CDR3 region has the DNA TGTGCCAGCAGTTTAAATCCAATTAACTATGGCTACACCTTC.

The chain couples TRBV5-1 to TRBJ1-2; no clear D gene. V lost 0 bases and J 6 bases, leaving 18 bases between the germline ends. The germline CDR1 and CDR2 sequences are SGHRS and YFSETQ. This CDR3 region has 16 residues. The CDR3 loop is CASSLGSGQPENGYTF. In DNA, the CDR3 is TGCGCCAGCAGCTTGGGTAGCGGGCAGCCAGAGAATGGCTACACCTTC. Looking up the rest from reference TRBV5-1 and TRBJ1-2 gives the full variable domain: KAGVTQTPRYLIKTRGQQVTLSCSPISGHRSVSWYQQTPGQGLQFLFEYFSETQRNKGNFPGRFSGRQFSNSRSEMNVSTLELGDSALYLCASSLGSGQPENGYTFGSGTRLTVV.

The J gene is TRBJ1-1, the V gene TRBV7-9; weak D call: TRBD1 (6 bases). The germline V gene encodes CDR1 SEHNR and CDR2 FQNEAQ (reference sequence). The CDR3 has 14 amino acids. Trimming removed 3 bases from V and 5 bases from J, with 13 bases in between. CDR3 protein: CASSFFRGGTEAFF. The CDR3 DNA reads as TGTGCCAGCAGCTTTTTCAGGGGAGGGACTGAAGCTTTCTTT.

With regard to this clone: Other DNA sequences within the sample encode an identical CDR3. The chain is built from TRBV9 and TRBJ1-5; D is ambiguous. The CDR3 consists of 13 residues. Germline CDR1 and CDR2: SGDLS and YYNGEE. V dropped 2 bases and J dropped 2 bases, with 5 bases sitting between them. The CDR3 DNA sequence: TGTGCCAGCAGCGTCTGGGGCAATCAGCCCCAGCATTTT. Translation gives CASSVWGNQPQHF.

The V gene is TRBV9, the J gene TRBJ2-7; no reliable D call. The CDR3 is 14 amino acids. Deletions cut 4 bases from V and 2 bases from J, with 13 bases between. The germline V gene encodes CDR1 SGDLS and CDR2 YYNGEE. DNA of the CDR3: TGTGCCAGCAGCCTAGGCCTCCATACCTACGAGCAGTACTTC. This gives the protein CASSLGLHTYEQYF.

The chain is built from TRBV6-5 and TRBJ2-7; D is undetermined. Germline CDR1 and CDR2: MNHEY and SVGAGI. The length of the CDR3 is 11 residues. Deletions cut 4 bases from V and 5 bases from J, with 6 bases between. The CDR3: CASSFIHEQYF. In nucleotides, the CDR3 is TGTGCCAGCAGTTTTATCCACGAGCAGTACTTC.

Of note for this clone: Other DNA sequences in the same sample also yield this CDR3. The rearrangement uses TRBV6-5 and TRBJ2-7; the D gene is possibly TRBD1 (6 bases). Looked up from germline, CDR1 is MNHEY and CDR2 is SVGAGI. V lost 1 base and J lost 7, with 11 bases in between. This CDR3 has 13 residues. The CDR3 loop is CASSYLQGYEQYF. The CDR3 coding sequence is TGTGCCAGCAGTTACTTACAGGGTTATGAGCAGTACTTC.

This clone has only one observation. The chain has TRBV28 and TRBJ1-2, with TRBD1 identical over 7 bases. Germline V gene data show CDR1 as MDHEN and CDR2 as SYDVKM. The CDR3 is made up of 14 amino acids. Unmatched junction bases numbered 7, after V lost 7 bases and J lost 2 bases. CDR3 coding DNA: TGTGCCAGCACCCGGACAGGCGACAACTATGGCTACACCTTC. Protein sequence: CASTRTGDNYGYTF.

The chain employs TRBV7-5 and TRBJ2-5; the table calls TRBD2, which could not be checked here. TRBV7-5 represents a pseudogene. This CDR3 comprises 18 residues. The CDR3 DNA is TGTGTCAGAAGCTTAGCGCATATTGGCGGGAGGGCCGGGGAGACCCAGTACTTC. It codes for CVRSLAHIGGRAGETQYF.

The rearrangement uses TRBV11-2 and TRBJ2-1; a weak D match, TRBD2 (5 bases). Deletions cut 7 bases from V and 8 bases from J, with 12 bases between. The CDR3 extends over 12 amino acids. Germline lookup yields CDR1 SGHAT and CDR2 FQNNGV. The CDR3: CASTSVGDEQFF. The CDR3 DNA reads TGTGCCAGCACTTCGGTCGGGGATGAGCAGTTCTTC.

Details on this clone: One junction end does not reproduce the germline sequence, and a read error may be involved. V and J are TRBV11-3 and TRBJ2-2; tentatively, D is TRBD2 (5 bases). The germline CDR1 and CDR2 sequences are SGHNT and YENEEA. CDR3 length equals 14 residues. Written as DNA, the CDR3 is TGTGCCAGCAGCCTAGGACGGAACACCGGGGAGCTGCTTTTT. This sequence encodes CASSLGRNTGELLF.

The rearrangement joins TRBV30 to TRBJ2-6; TRBD1 matches at 10 bases. V trimming: 2 bases; J trimming: 3 bases; junction bases outside the gene matches: 13. The germline V gene encodes CDR1 GTSNPN and CDR2 SVGIG (reference sequence). CDR3 length equals 19 residues. The CDR3 spells CAWSPGQGIGLGGANVLTF. CDR3 sequence (DNA): TGTGCCTGGAGTCCGGGACAGGGGATCGGTCTGGGTGGGGCCAACGTCCTGACTTTC.

This clone was picked up one time. The chain has TRBV10-3 and TRBJ2-1; TRBD2 agrees at 10 bases. V was pared by 3 bases and J by 6 bases, with 8 bases of the junction left unmatched. CDR1 is ENHRY and CDR2 is SYGVKD in the germline V gene. The CDR3 totals 16 residues. CDR3 sequence: CAISDPTSGRGNEQFF. For the CDR3, the DNA is TGTGCCATCAGTGACCCTACCAGCGGGAGGGGCAATGAGCAGTTCTTC.

The chain employs TRBV5-1 and TRBJ2-3, with 13 bases lining up with TRBD2. The germline V gene encodes CDR1 SGHRS and CDR2 YFSETQ. The CDR3 consists of 16 residues. After removal of 4 bases from V and 10 bases from J, the junction contained 12 bases not matched to a gene. In DNA form, the CDR3 reads TGCGCCAGCAGCAGCGGGACTAGCGGGGCCTCACCGGCGCAGTATTTT. This codes for CASSSGTSGASPAQYF.